Shown below are 10 T cell receptor beta chains from a single sample sequenced in a study of cytomegalovirus exposure and HLA in healthy donors. Vbeta (60) and Jbeta (13) primers were used in the PCR. Assay used: immunoSEQ multiplex PCR; TCRdb lists only in-frame clones, some missing. Of approximately 130,000 clones in the sample, roughly 70% were seen once. Sequencing was done on a sample of PBMCs. Source of these receptors: a man aged 30 to 45 in good health and CMV-seronegative.

V gene TRBV18 combines with J gene TRBJ2-7; 9 bases match TRBD2. CDR1 and CDR2 (germline): KGHSH, LQKENI. The trim removed 3 bases at V and 1 base at J, leaving 4 bases unmatched. The CDR3 has 15 amino acids. Here the CDR3 DNA reads TGTGCCAGCTCACCCGCGGGGGGGGGTTCCTACGAGCAGTACTTC. It is translated as CASSPAGGGSYEQYF.

This clone was detected a few times. The chain is built from TRBV5-6 and TRBJ2-5; 7 bases are shared with TRBD2. The CDR3 runs to 16 residues. V was clipped by 4 bases and J by 2 bases; unmatched bases: 11. Looked up from germline, CDR1 is SGHDT and CDR2 is YYEEEE. CDR3 region: CASSSWASGLQETQYF. For the CDR3, the DNA is TGTGCCAGCAGCAGCTGGGCTAGCGGACTTCAAGAGACCCAGTACTTC.

This chain connects TRBV9 to TRBJ1-2; D is uncertain. The CDR3 is made up of 16 amino acids. The V gene lost 3 bases and the J gene lost 5 bases, with 20 bases spanning the gap. Looked up from germline, CDR1 is SGDLS and CDR2 is YYNGEE. The CDR3 DNA reads TGTGCCAGCAGCGGTACTACGACGGTAGCTAGGTATGGCTACACCTTC. Translating it yields CASSGTTTVARYGYTF.

This clone came up once. V and J are TRBV29-1 and TRBJ2-2; 12 bases agree with TRBD2. The germline V gene encodes CDR1 SQVTM and CDR2 ANQGSEA. V trimming: 5 bases; J trimming: 4 bases; junction bases outside the gene matches: 8. This CDR3 is 16 amino acids long. The CDR3: CSVTGLAGFFTGELFF. The DNA for the CDR3 is TGCAGCGTTACGGGACTAGCGGGTTTCTTCACCGGGGAGCTGTTTTTT.

This chain joins TRBV4-3 and TRBJ2-7, with D maybe TRBD1 (6 bases). Germline V lookup: CDR1 LGHNA, CDR2 YSLEER. The CDR3 covers 14 residues. V was pared by 1 base and J by 7 bases, with 14 bases between. CDR3 sequence (DNA): TGCGCCAGCAGCCAAGTTATAGGGGGTTGGGAGCAGTACTTC. It specifies CASSQVIGGWEQYF.

The chain is built from TRBV5-1 and TRBJ2-7; tentatively, D is TRBD1 (6 bases). Trimming took off 5 bases at V and 0 bases at J, with 12 bases between the two ends. CDR1 and CDR2 (germline): SGHRS, YFSETQ. The CDR3 totals 14 residues. This CDR3 reads CASRGTQSSYEQYF. Written as DNA, the CDR3 is TGCGCCAGCAGGGGGACACAAAGCTCCTACGAGCAGTACTTC.

This chain joins TRBV7-3 and TRBJ2-2; D possibly corresponds to TRBD2 (6 bases). This CDR3 spans 14 amino acids. From germline, CDR1 is SGHTA and CDR2 FQGTGA. Trimming removed 10 bases from V and 1 base from J, with 13 bases in between. The CDR3 DNA sequence: TGTGCCACTAAACGGGAGTTGAACACCGGGGAGCTGTTTTTT. Translation gives CATKRELNTGELFF. The full variable domain, rest sourced from reference TRBV7-3 and TRBJ2-2, is GAGVSQTPSNKVTEKGKYVELRCDPISGHTALYWYRQSLGQGPEFLIYFQGTGAADDSGLPNDRFFAVRPEGSVSTLKIQRTERGDSAVYLCATKRELNTGELFFGEGSRLTVL.

The chain combines TRBV5-6 with TRBJ2-7, with 11 bases lining up with TRBD1. The V gene's germline CDR1 is SGHDT and CDR2 YYEEEE. V trimming: 4 bases; J trimming: 6 bases; junction bases outside the gene matches: 6. CDR3 size: 14 residues. The CDR3 is CASSPDRGPLEQYF. CDR3 nucleotide sequence: TGTGCCAGCAGCCCGGACAGGGGGCCTCTCGAGCAGTACTTC.

This chain connects TRBV4-1 to TRBJ2-1; 8 positions match TRBD2. This CDR3 has 15 residues. J was trimmed by 8 bases and V by 4 bases; bases with no gene match: 10. Germline CDR1 and CDR2: MGHRA and YSYEKL. This CDR3 is CASSPRAAGEDEQFF. DNA of the CDR3: TGCGCCAGCAGCCCTCGAGCAGCGGGAGAAGATGAGCAGTTCTTC.

V is TRBV6-6 and J is TRBJ2-3; 12 bases align to TRBD2. Germline-derived CDR1 and CDR2 are MNHNY and SVGAGI (reference sequence). The V and J ends lost 7 bases and 2 bases, in that order; junction bases with no gene match: 7. The CDR3 contains 16 residues. The CDR3 region has the DNA TGTGCCAGCACCCAACGACTAGCGGGGGCCACAGATACGCAGTATTTT. It codes for CASTQRLAGATDTQYF.